Listed below are T cell receptor beta chains from one sample, sequenced in a study of OX40 agonist ivuxolimab in advanced cancers. Some clones are missing from TCRdb's copy, which holds only in-frame ones; the method was immunoSEQ multiplex PCR. The sample carries roughly 70,000 clones, 80% to 90% recorded once. The starting material was CD4+ or CD8+ T cells sorted from blood, obtained in a trial of the OX40 agonist ivuxolimab. These receptors originate from an adult with an advanced solid tumor such as melanoma, head and neck, liver or kidney cancer. CDR3s include the opening cysteine and the closing phenylalanine or tryptophan. D genes are given only for firm matches. Clone size is stated in some rows and not others, as once, few, many or a class when expanded.

abundance: .; d_gene: TRBD2; j_gene: TRBJ2-3; v_gene: TRBV5-6; CDR3aa: CASSSLLAGSTDTQYF; CDR3nt: TGTGCCAGCAGCTCCCTATTAGCGGGGAGCACAGATACGCAGTATTTT
abundance: once; d_gene: .; j_gene: TRBJ2-2; v_gene: TRBV19; CDR3aa: CASHPTGTNTGELFF; CDR3nt: TGTGCCAGTCACCCTACAGGGACTAACACCGGGGAGCTGTTTTTT
abundance: once; d_gene: .; j_gene: TRBJ2-1; v_gene: TRBV5-4; CDR3aa: CASSSAAYNEQFF; CDR3nt: TGTGCCAGCAGCTCGGCAGCCTACAATGAGCAGTTCTTC
abundance: .; d_gene: .; j_gene: TRBJ2-7; v_gene: TRBV18; CDR3aa: CASSPRLEQYF; CDR3nt: TGTGCCAGCTCCCCTCGACTAGAGCAGTACTTC
abundance: once; d_gene: TRBD1; j_gene: TRBJ2-5; v_gene: TRBV14; CDR3aa: CASSQGRTGPETQYF; CDR3nt: TGTGCCAGCAGCCAAGGGAGGACAGGACCGGAGACCCAGTACTTC
abundance: .; d_gene: TRBD1; j_gene: TRBJ2-7; v_gene: TRBV11-3; CDR3aa: CASSLGTGPYEQYF; CDR3nt: TGTGCCAGCAGCTTGGGGACAGGGCCCTACGAGCAGTACTTC
abundance: .; d_gene: TRBD1; j_gene: TRBJ2-2; v_gene: TRBV19; CDR3aa: CASSWDRLFSQTGELFF; CDR3nt: TGTGCCAGTAGCTGGGACAGATTATTTTCACAGACCGGGGAGCTGTTTTTT
abundance: .; d_gene: .; j_gene: TRBJ1-3; v_gene: TRBV7-9; CDR3aa: CASSLAGQYSGNTIYF; CDR3nt: TGTGCCAGCAGCTTAGCGGGCCAGTACTCTGGAAACACCATATATTTT
abundance: .; d_gene: .; j_gene: TRBJ1-2; v_gene: TRBV4-2; CDR3aa: CASSQDSGAHGSGYGYTF; CDR3nt: TGTGCCAGCAGCCAAGATTCGGGAGCGCATGGGAGTGGATATGGCTACACCTTC
abundance: .; d_gene: TRBD2; j_gene: TRBJ2-3; v_gene: TRBV5-1; CDR3aa: CASRAGGPPELDARVQYF; CDR3nt: TGCGCCAGCAGGGCGGGGGGCCCGCCGGAACTAGATGCACGCGTCCAGTATTTT
abundance: .; d_gene: TRBD1; j_gene: TRBJ2-2; v_gene: TRBV7-6; CDR3aa: CASSLVTGQGANTGELFF; CDR3nt: TGTGCCAGCAGCTTAGTCACGGGACAGGGGGCGAACACCGGGGAGCTGTTTTTT
abundance: .; d_gene: .; j_gene: TRBJ1-3; v_gene: TRBV14; CDR3aa: CASSPRTASTIYF; CDR3nt: TGTGCCAGCAGCCCCCGGACAGCCTCCACCATATATTTT
abundance: .; d_gene: TRBD1; j_gene: TRBJ2-7; v_gene: TRBV18; CDR3aa: CASSPTGTGGDEQYF; CDR3nt: TGTGCCAGCTCACCAACCGGGACAGGGGGTGACGAGCAGTACTTC
abundance: .; d_gene: .; j_gene: TRBJ1-2; v_gene: TRBV6-5; CDR3aa: CASGSGNYGYTF; CDR3nt: TGTGCCAGCGGCTCGGGGAACTATGGCTACACCTTC
abundance: .; d_gene: TRBD1; j_gene: TRBJ2-1; v_gene: TRBV5-6; CDR3aa: CASSRFGQGAEGQFF; CDR3nt: TGTGCCAGCAGCCGGTTCGGACAGGGGGCCGAAGGGCAGTTCTTC
abundance: few; d_gene: TRBD2; j_gene: TRBJ2-2; v_gene: TRBV7-2; CDR3aa: CASSSGAGGPGGELFF; CDR3nt: TGTGCCAGCAGCTCCGGAGCGGGGGGGCCCGGCGGGGAGCTGTTTTTT
abundance: .; d_gene: .; j_gene: TRBJ2-1; v_gene: TRBV19; CDR3aa: CASSFGQRDYNEQFF; CDR3nt: TGTGCCAGTAGTTTCGGACAGCGGGATTACAATGAGCAGTTCTTC
abundance: .; d_gene: TRBD1; j_gene: TRBJ2-5; v_gene: TRBV13; CDR3aa: CASSLGRTGLTETQYF; CDR3nt: TGTGCCAGCAGCTTAGGAAGGACAGGGTTAACAGAGACCCAGTACTTC
abundance: once; d_gene: TRBD1; j_gene: TRBJ2-7; v_gene: TRBV27; CDR3aa: CASRRTGRYEQYF; CDR3nt: TGTGCCAGCAGACGGACAGGGCGGTACGAGCAGTACTTC
abundance: .; d_gene: TRBD2; j_gene: TRBJ2-5; v_gene: TRBV6-5; CDR3aa: CASTQGSGGAGTQYF; CDR3nt: TGTGCCAGCACACAGGGTAGCGGGGGGGCCGGGACCCAGTACTTC